This T cell receptor beta chain was recovered during a study of T cell repertoires in cytomegalovirus infection. V lost 7 bases and J 12 bases, leaving 9 bases between the germline ends. Germline values: CDR1 SGHVS, CDR2 FNYEAQ. The CDR3 contains 9 residues. TCRdb re-called the reads with MiXCR, one entry per CDR3 protein. The data show approximately 49,000 distinct CDR3 sequences, with around 20% seen just once and around 27% held by the top ten. Comments on this clonotype: Its antigen is as yet unknown.

The V and J genes are TRBV7-6 and TRBJ1-1; D is uncertain. This TCR was recovered from a human donor in good health (CMV status not recorded). Some clones in this sample may be carry-over from other donors' samples. Here the sequenced sample was CD8+ T cells from cultured PBMCs, taken from culture after CMV antigen stimulation. CDR3 coding DNA: TGTGCCAGCAACCCCGCAACTTTCTTT. Its protein product is CASNPATFF.